Shown below are 10 T cell receptor beta chains from a single sample sequenced in a study of blood T cell repertoires in COVID-19. The data were produced by immunoSEQ multiplex PCR, yet TCRdb's version contains in-frame clones alone and is incomplete. The sample holds some 310,000 clones, 85% to 90% seen once. The sample taken for sequencing was peripheral blood. These receptors all stem from a woman aged 25 to 39 with COVID-19, enrolled during active disease.

The chain links TRBV18 to TRBJ2-7; D unclear. Trimming took 8 bases from V and 0 from J, leaving 14 bases between them. This CDR3 has 14 residues. In germline, CDR1 is KGHSH, CDR2 LQKENI. This chain's CDR3 is CASLPPISSYEQYF. The CDR3 DNA is TGTGCCAGCCTACCCCCCATAAGCTCCTACGAGCAGTACTTC.

This chain uses TRBV11-2 with TRBJ2-2; possible D gene TRBD2, 6 bases. CDR1 is SGHAT, CDR2 FQNNGV, per germline. The CDR3 totals 15 residues. The V and J ends lost 5 bases and 7 bases respectively, with 17 bases between them. The CDR3 nucleotides are TGTGCCAGCAGCCCAGGGACTTCTCGACGCGGGGAGCTGTTTTTT. Translation gives CASSPGTSRRGELFF.

This sequence joins TRBV2 and TRBJ2-7; perhaps TRBD2 as D (6 bases). Germline CDR1 SNHLY, CDR2 FYNNEI. CDR3 size: 15 residues. Trimming stripped 2 bases from V and 5 bases from J, with 16 bases between. CDR3 DNA sequence: TGTGCCAGCAGTGAATTCGGGGGAATTGAGGACGAGCAGTACTTC. Translation gives CASSEFGGIEDEQYF.

The rearrangement uses TRBV19 and TRBJ2-3; TRBD2 agrees at 12 bases. V was clipped by 5 bases and J by 2 bases; unmatched bases: 5. The germline V gene encodes CDR1 LNHDA and CDR2 SQIVND (reference sequence). This CDR3 is 16 amino acids long. CDR3 in DNA: TGTGCCAGTAGTGAAGGACTAGCGGGACCCACAGATACGCAGTATTTT. This encodes CASSEGLAGPTDTQYF.

This rearrangement joins TRBV2 to TRBJ2-7, with a weak D call TRBD1 (5 bases). The CDR3 length is 14 residues. Germline lookup yields CDR1 SNHLY and CDR2 FYNNEI. V shed 7 bases and J shed 3 bases, with 16 bases lying between them. The CDR3 here is CASTLRTGIYEQYF. CDR3 DNA sequence: TGTGCCAGCACCCTCAGAACAGGAATCTACGAGCAGTACTTC.

This clone was observed once. The CDR3 nucleotides are TGTGCCAGCATGCCCCTTGGACAGGGGGCCACAGATACGCAGTATTTT. It codes for CASMPLGQGATDTQYF. The J gene is TRBJ2-3, the V gene TRBV5-5; 11 nucleotides agree with TRBD1. Germline loops: CDR1 SGHKS, CDR2 YYEKEE (reference sequence). With 6 bases clipped from V and 2 bases from J, the junction kept 8 bases outside the gene matches. The CDR3 length is 16 residues.

The chain has TRBV4-1 and TRBJ1-1, with D hard to call. Germline values: CDR1 MGHRA, CDR2 YSYEKL. V lost 4 bases and J 4 bases, leaving 31 bases between the germline ends. CDR3 length: 20 amino acids. CDR3 coding DNA: TGCGCCAGCAGCCGCCTTCCGGCCCTTTACCTAGCTGATGTTGGCACTGAAGCTTTCTTT. Its translation: CASSRLPALYLADVGTEAFF.

The CDR3 spells CASSPGLAGTSTDTQYF. The CDR3 region has the DNA TGTGCCAGCAGCCCTGGACTAGCGGGGACTAGCACAGATACGCAGTATTTT. The chain recombines TRBV11-2 with TRBJ2-3, with 12 bases aligning to TRBD2. The CDR3 spans 17 residues. CDR1 SGHAT and CDR2 FQNNGV come from the germline V gene. The ends lost 5 bases at V and 0 bases at J; junction bases unmatched: 6.

This sequence joins TRBV4-1 and TRBJ2-1; TRBD2 might be the D (5 bases). The V end lost 1 base, the J end lost 8 bases, and 6 bases lay between the germline ends. The CDR3 has 12 residues. Germline assignment: CDR1 MGHRA and CDR2 YSYEKL. As DNA, the CDR3 is TGCGCCAGCAGCCAAGGGCGGGATGAGCAGTTCTTC. It codes for CASSQGRDEQFF.

J is TRBJ2-3 and V is TRBV19, with 10 positions matching TRBD1. There are 14 residues in the CDR3. The V gene's germline CDR1 is LNHDA and CDR2 SQIVND (reference sequence). After removal of 6 bases from V and 6 bases from J, the junction contained 6 bases not matched to a gene. This chain's CDR3 is CASRMTGGRDTQYF. CDR3 coding DNA: TGTGCCAGTAGGATGACAGGGGGCAGGGATACGCAGTATTTT.